This T cell receptor beta chain was captured in a study of blood T cell repertoires in COVID-19. Study summary: Samples representing acute and convalescent COVID-19 were sourced from the United States, Italy and Spain.

This table comes from immunoSEQ multiplex PCR, and its TCRdb copy is limited to in-frame clones, with some not included. The table includes a few hundred thousand clones, about 90% detected once. Germline V CDR1 and CDR2: MNHEY, SVGAGI. The CDR3 consists of 13 residues. The junction had 4 bases not matched to a gene; V was cut back by 5 bases and J by 8 bases. Recovered status applied to Cohort 3 donors who had two consecutive negative PCRs. It also applied to those with clearance or with symptom resolution. Specimen: PBMCs or T cells enriched from blood (not recorded which). This clonotype was sampled from a woman in her 30s who had recovered from COVID-19. V and J are TRBV6-5 and TRBJ1-4; 8 nucleotides align to TRBD1. The CDR3 nucleotides are TGTGCCAGCAGTCCCCGGGACAGGGAAAAACTGTTTTTT. It encodes CASSPRDREKLFF.